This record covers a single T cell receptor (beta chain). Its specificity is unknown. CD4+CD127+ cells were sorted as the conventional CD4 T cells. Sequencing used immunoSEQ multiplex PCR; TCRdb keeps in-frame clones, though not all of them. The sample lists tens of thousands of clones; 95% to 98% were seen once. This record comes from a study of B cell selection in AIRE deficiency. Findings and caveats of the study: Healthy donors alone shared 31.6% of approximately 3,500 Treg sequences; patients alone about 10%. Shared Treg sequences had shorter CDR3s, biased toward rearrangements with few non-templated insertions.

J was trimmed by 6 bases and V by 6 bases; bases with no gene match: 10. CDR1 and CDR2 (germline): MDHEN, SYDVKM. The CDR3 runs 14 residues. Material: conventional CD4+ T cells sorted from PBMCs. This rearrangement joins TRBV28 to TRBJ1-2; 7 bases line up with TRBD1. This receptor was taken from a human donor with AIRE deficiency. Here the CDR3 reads CASRNRGPEDGYTF. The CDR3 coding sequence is TGTGCCAGCAGAAACAGGGGCCCAGAGGATGGCTACACCTTC.